This TCR beta chain was sequenced during a study of radiation and T cells in renal cell carcinoma. Germline V gene lookup returns CDR1 SQVTM and CDR2 ANQGSEA. Trimming removed 5 bases at V and 2 bases at J, with 7 bases between. CDR3 length equals 13 residues. Time point: blood 2 weeks post-SBRT. Treatment: 15 Gy SBRT to primary tumor, nephrectomy 4 weeks later. Sequencing used immunoSEQ multiplex PCR; TCRdb keeps in-frame clones, though not all of them. Here the sample spans tens of thousands of clones, approximately 86% being singletons. As concerns this clone: The antigen remains unidentified.

General study results and limits: From baseline, blood top tumor clonotypes peaked at 2 weeks post-radiation.

The chain employs TRBV29-1 and TRBJ2-6; no clear D gene. The sample in question was blood, obtained from a patient whose treatment included radiotherapy and nephrectomy. The origin of this receptor is a woman between 45 and 60 years old with renal cell carcinoma. The CDR3 DNA reads TGCAGCGTTATTAGGGCTGGGGCCAACGTCCTGACTTTC. Its protein product is CSVIRAGANVLTF.